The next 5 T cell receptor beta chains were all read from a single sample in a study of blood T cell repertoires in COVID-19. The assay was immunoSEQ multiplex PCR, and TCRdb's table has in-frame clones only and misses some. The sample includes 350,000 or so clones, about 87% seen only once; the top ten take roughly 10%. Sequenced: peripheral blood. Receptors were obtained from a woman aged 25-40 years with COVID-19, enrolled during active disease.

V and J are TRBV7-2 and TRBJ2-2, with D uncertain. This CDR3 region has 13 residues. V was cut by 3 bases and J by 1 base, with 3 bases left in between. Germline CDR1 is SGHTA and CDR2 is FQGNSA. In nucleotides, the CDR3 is TGTGCCAGCAGCTTCGGGAACACCGGGGAGCTGTTTTTT. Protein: CASSFGNTGELFF. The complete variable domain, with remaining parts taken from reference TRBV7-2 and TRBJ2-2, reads GAGVSQSPSNKVTEKGKDVELRCDPISGHTALYWYRQSLGQGLEFLIYFQGNSAPDKSGLPSDRFSAERTGGSVSTLTIQRTQQEDSAVYLCASSFGNTGELFFGEGSRLTVL.

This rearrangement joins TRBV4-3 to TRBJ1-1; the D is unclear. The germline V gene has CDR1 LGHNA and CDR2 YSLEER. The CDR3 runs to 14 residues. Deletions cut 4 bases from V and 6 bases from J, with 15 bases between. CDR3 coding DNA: TGCGCCAGCAGCCGAGTCGGGGTCATGGCTGAAGCTTTCTTT. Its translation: CASSRVGVMAEAFF.

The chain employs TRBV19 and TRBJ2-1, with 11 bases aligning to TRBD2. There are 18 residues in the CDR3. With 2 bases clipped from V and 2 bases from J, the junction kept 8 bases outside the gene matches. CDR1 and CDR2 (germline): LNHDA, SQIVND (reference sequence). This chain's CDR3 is CASSIRGRLAGTYNEQFF. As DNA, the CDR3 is TGTGCCAGTAGTATAAGGGGCCGACTAGCGGGAACCTACAATGAGCAGTTCTTC.

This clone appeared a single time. The CDR3 loop is CAWSEGRGHSPLHF. The CDR3 coding sequence is TGTGCCTGGAGTGAGGGCAGGGGGCACTCACCCCTCCACTTT. The gene calls are TRBV30 and TRBJ1-6; 8 nucleotides line up with TRBD1. Germline V gives CDR1 GTSNPN, CDR2 SVGIG (reference sequence). The V segment lost 1 base and the J segment 10 bases; nucleotides outside the gene matches: 6. The CDR3 loop spans 14 amino acids.

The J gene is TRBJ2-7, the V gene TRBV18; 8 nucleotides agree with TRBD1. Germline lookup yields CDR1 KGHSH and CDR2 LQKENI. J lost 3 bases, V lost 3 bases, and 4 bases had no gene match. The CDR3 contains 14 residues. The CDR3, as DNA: TGTGCCAGCTCACCGGGGGACAGGCTCTACGAGCAGTACTTC. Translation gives CASSPGDRLYEQYF. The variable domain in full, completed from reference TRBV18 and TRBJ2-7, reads NAGVMQNPRHLVRRRGQEARLRCSPMKGHSHVYWYRQLPEEGLKFMVYLQKENIIDESGMPKERFSAEFPKEGPSILRIQQVVRGDSAAYFCASSPGDRLYEQYFGPGTRLTVT.